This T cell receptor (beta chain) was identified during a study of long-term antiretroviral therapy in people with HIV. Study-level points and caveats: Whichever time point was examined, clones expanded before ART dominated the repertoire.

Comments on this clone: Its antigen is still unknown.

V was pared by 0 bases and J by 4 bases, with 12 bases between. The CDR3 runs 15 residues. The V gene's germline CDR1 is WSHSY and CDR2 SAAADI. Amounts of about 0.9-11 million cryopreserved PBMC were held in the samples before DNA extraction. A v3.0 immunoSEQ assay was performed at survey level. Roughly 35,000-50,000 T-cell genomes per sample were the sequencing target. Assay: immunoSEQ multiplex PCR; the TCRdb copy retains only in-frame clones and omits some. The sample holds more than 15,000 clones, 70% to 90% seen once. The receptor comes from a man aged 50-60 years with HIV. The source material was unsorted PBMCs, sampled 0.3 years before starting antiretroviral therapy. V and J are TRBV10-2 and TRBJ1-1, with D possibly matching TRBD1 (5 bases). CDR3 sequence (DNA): TGCGCCAGCAGTGAGTCGACTCGAGGGGCCACTGAAGCTTTCTTT. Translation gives CASSESTRGATEAFF.